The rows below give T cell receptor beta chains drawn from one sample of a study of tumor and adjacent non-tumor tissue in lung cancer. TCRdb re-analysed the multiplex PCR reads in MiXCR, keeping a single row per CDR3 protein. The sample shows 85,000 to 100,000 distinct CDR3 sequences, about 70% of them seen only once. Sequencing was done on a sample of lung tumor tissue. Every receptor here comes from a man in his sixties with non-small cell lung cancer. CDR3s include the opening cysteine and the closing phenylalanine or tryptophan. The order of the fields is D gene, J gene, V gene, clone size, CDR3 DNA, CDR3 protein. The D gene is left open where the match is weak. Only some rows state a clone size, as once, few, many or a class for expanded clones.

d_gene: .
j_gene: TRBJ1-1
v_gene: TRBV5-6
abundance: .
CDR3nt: TGTACCAGCAGCTCACCCATGGCGAGACAGACACCTCATGGCACTGAAGCTTTCTTT
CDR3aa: CTSSSPMARQTPHGTEAFF

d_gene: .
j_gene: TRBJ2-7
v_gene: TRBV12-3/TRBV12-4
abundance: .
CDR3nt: TGTGCCAGCAGTCTCCGAGGTATACAGAGTGAGCAGTACTTC
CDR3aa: CASSLRGIQSEQYF

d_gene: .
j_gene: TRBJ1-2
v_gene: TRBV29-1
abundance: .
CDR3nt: TGCAGCGCCAGAGTGGGGGGCCAAATTGGCTACACCTTC
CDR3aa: CSARVGGQIGYTF

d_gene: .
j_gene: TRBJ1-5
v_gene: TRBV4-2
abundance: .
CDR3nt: TGTGCCAGCAGCCATGATCTCGGGAAGAGTAGCGATCAGCCCCAGCATTTT
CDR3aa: CASSHDLGKSSDQPQHF

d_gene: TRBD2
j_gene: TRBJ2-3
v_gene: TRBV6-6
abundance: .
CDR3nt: TGTCCCAGGAGCGGGGTAGATACGCAGTATTTT
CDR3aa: CPRSGVDTQYF

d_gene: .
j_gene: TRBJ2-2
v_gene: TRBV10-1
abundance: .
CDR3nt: TGCGCCAGCAGTGGGGAGACTAACACCCGGGAGCTGTTTTTT
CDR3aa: CASSGETNTRELFF

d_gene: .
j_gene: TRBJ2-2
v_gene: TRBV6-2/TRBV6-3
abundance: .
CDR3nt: TGTGCCAGCAGTTCCCGGACTACCTACACCGGGGAGCTGTTTTTT
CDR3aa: CASSSRTTYTGELFF

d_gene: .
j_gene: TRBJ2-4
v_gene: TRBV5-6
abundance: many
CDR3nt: TGTGCCAGCAGCCGGACAGTTCTCGACATTCAGTACTTC
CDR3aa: CASSRTVLDIQYF

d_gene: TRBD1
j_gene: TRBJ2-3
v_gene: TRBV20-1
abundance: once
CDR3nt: TGCAGTGCCGCAAGGGGAGCAGGGGGCACAGATACGCGGTATTTT
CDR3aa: CSAARGAGGTDTRYF

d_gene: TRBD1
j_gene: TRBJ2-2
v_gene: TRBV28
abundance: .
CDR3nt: TGTGCCAGCAGATCATGGACAGGTCCGAACACCGGGGAGCTGTTGTTT
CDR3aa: CASRSWTGPNTGELLF

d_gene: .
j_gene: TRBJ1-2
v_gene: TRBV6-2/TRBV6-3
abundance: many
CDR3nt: TGTGCCAGCAGTTACTCCGTAGGAGGCTACACCTTC
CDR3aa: CASSYSVGGYTF

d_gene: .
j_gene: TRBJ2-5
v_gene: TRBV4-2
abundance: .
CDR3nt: TGTGGCAGCAGGCAGGCCAGCGGAGGAGGGGCCCAAGAGACCCAGTACTTC
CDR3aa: CGSRQASGGGAQETQYF

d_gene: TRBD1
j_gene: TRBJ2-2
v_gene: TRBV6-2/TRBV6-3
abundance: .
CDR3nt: TGTGCCAGCAGAGACCGGGACAGGCTCTTTTCCGAGGAGCTGTTTTTT
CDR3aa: CASRDRDRLFSEELFF

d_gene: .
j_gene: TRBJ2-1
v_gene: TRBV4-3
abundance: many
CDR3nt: TGCGCCAGCAGCCATGTAGCGGTTGGGGATGAGCAGTTCTTC
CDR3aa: CASSHVAVGDEQFF

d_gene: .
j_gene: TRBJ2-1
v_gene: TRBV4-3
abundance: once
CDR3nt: TGCGCCAGCAGCCAAGGAGATGTCAGTTCCAATGAGCAGTTCTTC
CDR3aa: CASSQGDVSSNEQFF

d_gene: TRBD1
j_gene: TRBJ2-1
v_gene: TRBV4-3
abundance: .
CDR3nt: TGCGCCAGCAGCCAAGTTCCGGGACAGATGTACAATGAGCAGCTCTTC
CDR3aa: CASSQVPGQMYNEQLF

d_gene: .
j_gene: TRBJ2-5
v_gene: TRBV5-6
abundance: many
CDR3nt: TGTGCCAGCAGCTTTTCAGGAGGGGAGACCCAGTACTTC
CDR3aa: CASSFSGGETQYF

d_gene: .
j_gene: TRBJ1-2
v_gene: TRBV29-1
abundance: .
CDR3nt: TGCAGTGTTGAAGATCGGGGCAGCCGCCTCTATGGCTACACCTTC
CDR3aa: CSVEDRGSRLYGYTF

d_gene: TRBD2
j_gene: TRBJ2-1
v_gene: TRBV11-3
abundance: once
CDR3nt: TGTGTCAGCAACCACGGGACTAGTGGGAACCATGAGCAGTTCTTC
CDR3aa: CVSNHGTSGNHEQFF

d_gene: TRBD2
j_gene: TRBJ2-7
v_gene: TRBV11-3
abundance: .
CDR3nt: TGTGCCAGCAGCCCCAGAGGGATTAGCGGGTGGAGCTACAAGCAGTACTTC
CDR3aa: CASSPRGISGWSYKQYF

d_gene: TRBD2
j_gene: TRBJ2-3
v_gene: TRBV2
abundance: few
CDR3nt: TGTGCCAGCAGGGATATTTGGACTAGCGGGAGCACAGATACGCAGTATTTT
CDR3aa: CASRDIWTSGSTDTQYF

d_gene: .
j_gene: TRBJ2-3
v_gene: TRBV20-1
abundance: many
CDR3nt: TGCAGTGCCGTTAGGGGACCTAGCACAGATACGCAGTATTTT
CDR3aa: CSAVRGPSTDTQYF

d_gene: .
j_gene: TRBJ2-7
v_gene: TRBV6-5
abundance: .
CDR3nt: TGTGCCAGCAGTGGGGCAGGGAGGTTTTCCTACGAGCATTACTTC
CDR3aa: CASSGAGRFSYEHYF

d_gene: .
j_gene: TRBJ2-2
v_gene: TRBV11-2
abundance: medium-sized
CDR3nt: TGTGCCAGCAGCCCTACCCAGGCAGGGGACACCGGGGAGCTGTTTTTT
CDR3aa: CASSPTQAGDTGELFF

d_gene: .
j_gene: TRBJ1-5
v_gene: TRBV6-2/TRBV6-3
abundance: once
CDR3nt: TGTGACAGCAGCAGACAGGCGAACAATCAGCCCCAGCATTTT
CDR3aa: CDSSRQANNQPQHF

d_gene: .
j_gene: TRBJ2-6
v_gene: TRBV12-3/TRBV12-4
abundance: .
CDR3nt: TGTTCCAGCAGTCCTGGGAGTTCTGTCTTTGGGGCCAGCGTCCTGACTTTC
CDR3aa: CSSSPGSSVFGASVLTF

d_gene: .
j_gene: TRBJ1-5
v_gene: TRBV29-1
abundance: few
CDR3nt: TGCAGCGTGTGGACATGCGGTCATTTT
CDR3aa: CSVWTCGHF

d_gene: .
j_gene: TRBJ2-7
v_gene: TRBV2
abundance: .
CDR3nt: TGTGCCAGCAGTGCCAGGGTTTACGAGCAGTACTTC
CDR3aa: CASSARVYEQYF

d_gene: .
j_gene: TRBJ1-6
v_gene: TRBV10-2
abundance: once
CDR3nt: TGCGCCACCACAGGCGGGACATCTTATTCACCCCTCCACTTT
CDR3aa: CATTGGTSYSPLHF

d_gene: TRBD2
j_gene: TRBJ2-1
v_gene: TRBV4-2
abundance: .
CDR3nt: TGTGCCAGCAGCCAAGGTGTGGCGGGAGGGCGCAATGAGCAGTTCTTC
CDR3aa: CASSQGVAGGRNEQFF

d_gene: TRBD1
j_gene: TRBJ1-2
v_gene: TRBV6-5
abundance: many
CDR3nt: TGTGCCAGCAGGCCCAGGGGGCGCGATGGCTACACCTTC
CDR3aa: CASRPRGRDGYTF

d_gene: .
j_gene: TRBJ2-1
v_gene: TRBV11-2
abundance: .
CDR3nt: TGTGCCAGTAACTTAGAAGGGGGTTCCTACGATGAGCAGTTCTTC
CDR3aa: CASNLEGGSYDEQFF

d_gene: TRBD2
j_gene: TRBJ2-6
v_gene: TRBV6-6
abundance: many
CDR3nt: TGTGCCAGCAGCCCATATCCACAGTCGACTAGCGGGAGTGTAACCGGGGCCAACGTCCTGACTTTC
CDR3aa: CASSPYPQSTSGSVTGANVLTF

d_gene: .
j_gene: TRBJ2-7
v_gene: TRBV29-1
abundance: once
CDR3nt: TGCAGCATTGCGCAGGAGGCCACCTACGAGCAGTACTTC
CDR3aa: CSIAQEATYEQYF

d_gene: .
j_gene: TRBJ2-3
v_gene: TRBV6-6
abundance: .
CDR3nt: TGTGCTAGCAGTTACTGGGAGGACAGTTTCTACCCAGATACGCAGTATTTT
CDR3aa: CASSYWEDSFYPDTQYF

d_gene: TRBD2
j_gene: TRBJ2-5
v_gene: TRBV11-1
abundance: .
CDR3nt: TGTGCCGGCAGAAGGACTAGGAGAGAGACCCAGTACTTC
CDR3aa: CAGRRTRRETQYF

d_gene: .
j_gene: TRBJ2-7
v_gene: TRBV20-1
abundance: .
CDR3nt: TGCAATGCTAAGGCTGGCGGAGGGGGGTCCTACGAGCAGTACTTC
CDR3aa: CNAKAGGGGSYEQYF

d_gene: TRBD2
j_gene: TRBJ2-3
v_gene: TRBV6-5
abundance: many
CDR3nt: TGTGCCAGCAGTCTCAAGGGACTAGCGGTGAGCACAGATACGCAGTATTTT
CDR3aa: CASSLKGLAVSTDTQYF

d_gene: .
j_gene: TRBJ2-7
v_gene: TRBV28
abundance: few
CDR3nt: TGTGCCAGCCAATCTATCGCCTACGAGCAGTACTTC
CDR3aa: CASQSIAYEQYF

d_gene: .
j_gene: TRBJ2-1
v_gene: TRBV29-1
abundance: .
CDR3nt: TGCAGCGTTGAAAGCAGATACCACTACAATGAGCAGTTCTTC
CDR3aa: CSVESRYHYNEQFF

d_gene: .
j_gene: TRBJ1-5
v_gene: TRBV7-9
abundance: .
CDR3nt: .
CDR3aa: CASSFFGSGHPQHF

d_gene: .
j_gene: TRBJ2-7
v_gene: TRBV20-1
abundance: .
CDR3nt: TGCAGTGCTGTGGGCTGCTCCTACGAGCATTACTTC
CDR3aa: CSAVGCSYEHYF

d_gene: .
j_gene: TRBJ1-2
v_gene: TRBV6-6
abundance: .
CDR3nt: TGTGCCAGCAGCCCAGAATCGGGCTACACCTTC
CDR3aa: CASSPESGYTF

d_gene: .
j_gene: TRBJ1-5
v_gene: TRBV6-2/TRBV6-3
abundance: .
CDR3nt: TGTGCCAGCGGTTACCTGGACATGGGATATCAGACCCAGCATTTT
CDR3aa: CASGYLDMGYQTQHF

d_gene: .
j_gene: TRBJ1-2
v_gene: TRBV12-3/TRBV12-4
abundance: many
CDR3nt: TGTGCCAGCGGTTTAGTCAGGACTTCTTCAAACTATGGCTACACCTTC
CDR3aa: CASGLVRTSSNYGYTF